This TCR beta chain was retrieved from a study of PD-1 blockade in classical Hodgkin lymphoma (TCRdb year 2020). At the level of the whole study: Nivolumab dosing was 3 mg/kg intravenously every 2 weeks, continuing until either disease progression or unacceptable toxicity. The study used CyTOF and TCR beta sequencing to define a peripheral blood immune signature of response to PD-1 blockade in classical Hodgkin lymphoma.

Comments on this clone: The antigen it recognizes is unknown. Qualities for individual bases were not recorded, and no much larger clone is one base off.

The time point label, read with the paper, signifies: cycle 4 day 1 (C4D1), after about 6 weeks of nivolumab. Every trial patient had relapsed following autologous stem cell transplantation, and prior brentuximab vedotin exposure was what differed among cohorts A, B and C. A total of about 51 patients with relapsed/refractory classical Hodgkin lymphoma made up the trial cohort, and each patient's best overall response was complete response, partial response or progressive disease. Single-agent nivolumab was administered to trial patients in the multi-cohort phase II CheckMate 205 trial. An independent review committee assessed best overall response using the 2007 International Working Group response criteria. PBMCs from the trial were collected at three points: immediately before nivolumab initiation (C1D1), and during therapy at cycle 2 day 1 and cycle 4 day 1. Peripheral blood was collected in 8 mL Vacutainer Cell Preparation Tubes, from which PBMCs were isolated by centrifugation and then cryopreserved.

The Qiagen DNeasy kit was used to extract genomic DNA both from unsorted PBMCs and from the negatively selected CD4+ and CD8+ fractions. Amplification of TCR beta CDR3 regions was done by immunoSEQ multiplex PCR with primers that anneal to V and J segments. A synthetic immune receptor repertoire was used to minimize amplification bias, and any remaining bias was removed computationally after sequencing. The paper's data handling went like this. Repertoire diversity was quantified as the Shannon entropy index using custom Python scripts. The unsorted, CD4+ and CD8+ repertoires were each analyzed separately, with the exception of combined analyses, where CD4+ and CD8+ sequences were merged in silico. A clone counted as expanded when the clone's frequency after treatment rose at least 2-fold relative to C1D1, and clones undetected at baseline were given a pseudocount of 0.5. Clones with 0 or 1 copy at C1D1 were classified as singleton clones, and clones with 2 or more copies were classified as non-singleton clones. By matching protein sequences in sorted samples from the same patient, clones expanded in unsorted samples were annotated as CD4+, CD8+ or unknown. Wilcoxon tests on paired samples were used to test diversity changes from C1D1 to C4D1. The source is immuneACCESS, and TCRdb retained only in-frame sequences with V and J called. Part of the clones is not carried over; for the studies checked, unresolved V genes explain less than half of this, and the remainder is unexplained. V and J calls and clone size are those listed in that table; D and trimming were worked out from the DNA. The sample has 20,000 to 25,000 clones on record, approximately 77% of them singletons. Of the sample, around a fifth is held by the ten largest clones.

General study outcomes and caveats: A significant rise by C4D1 was seen in CD4+ but not CD8+ TCR diversity (p=0.0027 vs p=0.16), with the rise being most apparent in complete responders (p=0.02). Baseline TCR diversity was reported to be lower in newly diagnosed patients than in healthy donors, and even lower in relapsed/refractory patients. Diversity was lower in patients who began nivolumab less than 1 year after ASCT, so these patients were left out of later analyses to avoid confounding by immune reconstitution. The study covered only a single clinical trial cohort, and the causes of the repertoire differences, possibly disease activity or prior therapy, were still not defined. Trial patients with a complete response had baseline diversity similar to that of newly diagnosed patients, while partial responders and progressors had significantly lower diversity.

The source material was peripheral blood mononuclear cells (PBMCs), sampled before the fourth cycle of nivolumab. This sequence originates from a human donor with classical Hodgkin lymphoma.

The CDR3 corresponds to CASSPKGSVGAFF. The nucleotide sequence reads TGTGCCAGCTCACCAAAGGGCAGTGTGGGAGCTTTCTTT. The rearranged chain carries TRBV18 and TRBJ1-1, with the identity of the D gene unclear. The CDR3 starts with the cysteine, ends with the phenylalanine, and has 13 residues. The DNA shown is the 39-base CDR3, in frame from base 1. Via the germline V gene, CDR1 is KGHSH and CDR2 LQKENI. V is clipped by 2 bases and J by 10 bases, and the sequence between their germline boundaries is 14 bases long.